The 20 T cell receptor beta chains listed next were all sequenced from one sample in a study of blood T cell repertoires in COVID-19. Some clones are missing from TCRdb's copy, which holds only in-frame ones; the method was immunoSEQ multiplex PCR. The table has about 47,000 clones, about 90% seen once. The sequenced sample consisted of peripheral blood. These receptors were taken from a man aged 70-80 years with active COVID-19.

This rearrangement joins TRBV5-1 to TRBJ2-3, with D possibly being TRBD1 (7 bases). Germline V gene data show CDR1 as SGHRS and CDR2 as YFSETQ. This CDR3 has 16 amino acids. Trimming left V 0 bases short and J 4 bases short, with 15 bases between. CDR3 residues: CASSLGQGGFSDTQYF. CDR3 nucleotide sequence: TGCGCCAGCAGCTTGGGGCAGGGGGGTTTTTCAGATACGCAGTATTTT.

CDR3: CASSYSGGAYNEQFF. The CDR3 DNA reads TGTGCCAGCAGTTATAGCGGGGGGGCCTACAATGAGCAGTTCTTC. The J gene is TRBJ2-1, the V gene TRBV2, with TRBD2 identical over 11 bases. With 5 bases clipped from V and 2 bases from J, the junction kept 2 bases outside the gene matches. The CDR3 loop spans 15 amino acids. Germline-derived CDR1 and CDR2 are SNHLY and FYNNEI.

The V call is TRBV5-8, the J call TRBJ2-1; D perhaps matches TRBD1 (5 bases). Trimming pared 2 bases from V and 7 bases from J, leaving 7 bases between. Germline V gene sequence: CDR1 SGHTS, CDR2 YDEGEE. CDR3 size: 12 residues. The CDR3 region is CASSFRVNEQFF. The CDR3 DNA follows: TGTGCCAGCAGCTTCAGGGTTAATGAGCAGTTCTTC.

This chain uses TRBV6-2 or TRBV6-3 with TRBJ2-7; tentative D call: TRBD1 (5 bases). This CDR3 comprises 16 residues. CDR1 and CDR2 from the germline V gene are MNHEY and SVGEGT. Trimming stripped 6 bases from V and 1 base from J, with 19 bases between. CDR3 nucleotide sequence: TGTGCCAGCAGCAACCCCCCAGGGCGCTTTTCCTACGAGCAGTACTTC. It codes for CASSNPPGRFSYEQYF.

The count of this clone is one. This chain joins TRBV5-1 and TRBJ2-2; possibly TRBD1 for D (6 bases). Germline V gene data show CDR1 as SGHRS and CDR2 as YFSETQ. The germline V and J ends were trimmed by 6 bases and 4 bases, with 13 bases remaining between them. The CDR3 is made up of 14 amino acids. The CDR3 sequence is CASKTAGATGELFF. The DNA of the CDR3 is TGCGCCAGCAAGACGGCAGGGGCCACCGGGGAGCTGTTTTTT.

The gene calls are TRBV9 and TRBJ2-3; D unclear. V was shortened by 0 bases and J by 2 bases, with 7 bases between the two germline ends. Germline V CDR1 and CDR2: SGDLS, YYNGEE. The CDR3 has 14 amino acids. CDR3 protein: CASSVGGTTDTQYF. The CDR3, as DNA: TGTGCCAGCAGCGTAGGCGGAACCACAGATACGCAGTATTTT.

The chain recombines TRBV5-1 with TRBJ1-2; possible D gene TRBD1, 6 bases. Per germline, CDR1 SGHRS and CDR2 YFSETQ. The CDR3 spans 15 residues. Trimming cost V 0 bases and J 7 bases, with 16 bases left between them. CDR3 sequence reads: CASSLEDSGDGGYTF. In DNA, the CDR3 is TGCGCCAGCAGCTTGGAAGATTCAGGGGATGGTGGCTACACCTTC.

This clone occurred once. The genes are TRBV5-1 and TRBJ1-5; D may be TRBD1 (6 bases). V shed 1 base and J shed 0 bases, with 11 bases lying between them. From germline, CDR1 is SGHRS and CDR2 YFSETQ. This CDR3 spans 16 amino acids. The CDR3 DNA sequence: TGCGCCAGCAGCTTGAGTCCGACAGGTAGCAATCAGCCCCAGCATTTT. Amino acids: CASSLSPTGSNQPQHF.

The chain recombines TRBV3-1 (or the pseudogene TRBV3-2) with TRBJ2-1; 9 bases line up with TRBD2. This CDR3 is 16 amino acids long. J gave up 7 bases and V 0 bases, and 7 bases lay outside the gene matches. CDR1 is LGHDT, CDR2 YNNKEL, per germline (reference sequence). The CDR3 DNA sequence: TGTGCCAGCAGCCAAGAGGGCGGGGGGGTTTCTAATGAGCAGTTCTTC. Translated, it gives CASSQEGGGVSNEQFF.

This chain joins TRBV6-1 and TRBJ1-2; no definite D call. The germline CDR1 and CDR2 sequences are MNHNS and SASEGT. V shed 3 bases and J shed 2 bases, with 7 bases lying between them. CDR3 length: 13 amino acids. Written as DNA, the CDR3 is TGTGCCAGCAGTGATCTCAGGAACTATGGCTACACCTTC. It yields the protein CASSDLRNYGYTF.

The chain joins TRBV24-1 to TRBJ2-1; 7 bases are shared with TRBD2. This CDR3 is built from 16 residues. The germline V gene encodes CDR1 KGHDR and CDR2 SFDVKD. J was trimmed by 0 bases and V by 0 bases; bases with no gene match: 1. This CDR3 reads CATSDLWGGSYNEQFF. The CDR3 bases are TGTGCCACCAGTGATTTGTGGGGGGGCTCCTACAATGAGCAGTTCTTC.

The rearrangement uses TRBV30 and TRBJ2-7; 10 positions agree with TRBD1. V trimming: 5 bases; J trimming: 12 bases; junction bases outside the gene matches: 7. The CDR3 has 11 amino acids. Germline CDR1 reads GTSNPN; CDR2 reads SVGIG (reference sequence). In nucleotides, the CDR3 is TGTGCCTGGGGACAGGGGGAGCGTCCGTACTTC. Translating it yields CAWGQGERPYF.

This clone was counted once. The V call is TRBV5-1, the J call TRBJ1-4; possibly TRBD1 for D (5 bases). V lost 3 bases and J lost 0, with 12 bases in between. CDR3 length: 16 residues. The germline gives CDR1 SGHRS, CDR2 YFSETQ. Written as DNA, the CDR3 is TGCGCCAGCAGCTCTCAGGGTACGGCAACTAATGAAAAACTGTTTTTT. Its protein product is CASSSQGTATNEKLFF.

This clone was detected only once. The chain recombines TRBV4-3 with TRBJ1-5; TRBD1 agrees at 7 bases. Germline trimming cut 2 bases from V and 0 bases from J; bases unmatched to any gene: 1. The CDR3 runs 15 residues. Germline lookup yields CDR1 LGHNA and CDR2 YSLEER. CDR3 coding DNA: TGCGCCAGCAGCCAACAGGGGGATAGCAATCAGCCCCAGCATTTT. This encodes CASSQQGDSNQPQHF.

Note on this clone: Other DNA sequences from this sample encode an identical CDR3 as well. The gene calls are TRBV5-1 and TRBJ2-3; TRBD1 matches at 7 bases. The V and J ends lost 3 bases and 1 base, in that order; junction bases with no gene match: 2. The length of the CDR3 is 14 residues. Germline CDR1 reads SGHRS; CDR2 reads YFSETQ. The CDR3 DNA is TGCGCCAGCAGCTCGGGACAGCGCACAGATACGCAGTATTTT. Protein sequence: CASSSGQRTDTQYF.

The chain carries TRBV7-6 and TRBJ1-3; perhaps TRBD1 as D (6 bases). The CDR3 spans 17 residues. Between the trimmed V and J ends, which lost 0 bases and 1 base, there was a span of 13 bases. Germline CDR1 and CDR2: SGHVS and FNYEAQ. The CDR3 coding sequence is TGTGCCAGCAGCTTAGCTAGCTCCAGGGGATCTGGAAACACCATATATTTT. It codes for CASSLASSRGSGNTIYF.

The J gene is TRBJ2-6, the V gene TRBV30, with TRBD1 identical over 8 bases. CDR1 GTSNPN and CDR2 SVGIG come from the germline V gene (reference sequence). This CDR3 contains 15 residues. The J segment lost 0 bases and the V segment lost 5 bases, leaving 3 bases of the junction unmatched. The CDR3 region is CAWGQGISGANVLTF. The CDR3 DNA is TGTGCCTGGGGACAGGGAATCTCTGGGGCCAACGTCCTGACTTTC. The full variable domain, rest sourced from reference TRBV30 and TRBJ2-6, is SQTIHQWPATLVQPVGSPLSLECTVEGTSNPNLYWYRQAAGRGLQLLFYSVGIGQISSEVPQNLSASRPQDRQFILSSKKLLLSDSGFYLCAWGQGISGANVLTFGAGSRLTVL.

As to this clone: Sequence at one end of the junction differs from germline and may be a read error. The chain recombines TRBV7-9 with TRBJ1-6; D gene unclear. CDR3 size: 14 residues. Germline CDR1 reads SEHNR; CDR2 reads FQNEAQ (reference sequence). CDR3 loop: CASSFSSDNSPLHF. CDR3 nucleotides: TGTGCCAGCAGCTTTTCCTCCGATAATTCACCCCTCCACTTT.

In its sample, this clone was seen once. The V and J genes are TRBV24-1 and TRBJ2-7; 10 bases fit TRBD2. This CDR3 region has 16 residues. The V gene end was trimmed by 4 bases and the J gene end by 4 bases; junction bases not matched to a gene: 9. CDR1 is KGHDR and CDR2 is SFDVKD in the germline V gene. The CDR3 sequence: CATSDRGGTSVYEQYF. The CDR3 bases are TGTGCCACCAGTGACCGGGGGGGGACTAGCGTTTACGAGCAGTACTTC.

V usage is TRBV5-1 and J usage is TRBJ1-1, with 7 positions matching TRBD1. CDR1 is SGHRS, CDR2 YFSETQ, per germline. The CDR3 extends over 16 amino acids. V was pared by 5 bases and J by 5 bases, with 15 bases of the junction left unmatched. The CDR3 protein is CASSQPMGQIGTEAFF. The CDR3 coding sequence is TGCGCCAGCAGTCAACCTATGGGACAGATCGGGACTGAAGCTTTCTTT. The variable domain in full, completed from reference TRBV5-1 and TRBJ1-1, reads KAGVTQTPRYLIKTRGQQVTLSCSPISGHRSVSWYQQTPGQGLQFLFEYFSETQRNKGNFPGRFSGRQFSNSRSEMNVSTLELGDSALYLCASSQPMGQIGTEAFFGQGTRLTVV.